The 2 T cell receptor beta chains reported below all come from one sample, sequenced in a study of read filtering for tumor transcriptome and immune sequencing (dated by TCRdb to about 2020). The instrument given in TCRdb is Illumina HiSeq 4000. TCR libraries were built from roughly 370 ng RNA with the Immunoverse kit, using molecular barcoded adaptors covering alpha/delta and beta/gamma chains. The public reads were quality trimmed at Q25 with fastp and then assembled into clones with MiXCR by TCRdb, keeping productive beta chains. Duplicate CDR3 protein sequences are folded into a single record with the most common DNA and genes. The sample table shows some 38,000 distinct CDR3 sequences, and about 13% are seen once. 6.5% to 8.5% of the sample belongs to the ten largest clones. Sequencing used a population of CD138-negative cells sorted from bone marrow. The cell subset or site label on this specimen signifies: bone marrow mononuclear cells depleted of CD138+ plasma/myeloma cells by negative magnetic selection. The receptors shown here come from a donor aged 40 or older with multiple myeloma.

Ten or more counts support this clonotype. The chain uses TRBV20-1 and TRBJ2-7; D call uncertain. The V and J ends lost 6 bases and 3 bases respectively, with 12 bases between them. This CDR3 comprises 12 residues. Germline V gene lookup returns CDR1 DFQATT and CDR2 SNEGSKA (reference sequence). Written as DNA, the CDR3 is TGCAGTGCCACGGTTGATGTCTACGAGCAGTACTTC. It specifies CSATVDVYEQYF.

In regard to this clonotype: With only one base between it and a far larger clone, this is likely a read error. The genes are TRBV12-3 or TRBV12-4 and TRBJ2-3; 8 bases are shared with TRBD2. CDR3 size: 15 residues. The junction had 8 bases not matched to a gene; V was cut back by 5 bases and J by 4 bases. In DNA, the CDR3 is TGTGCCAGCAGTGAACCGGGGGGGTGGGCAGATACGCAGTATTTT. Translated, it gives CASSEPGGWADTQYF.